The source of this TCR beta chain is a study of shared clonotypes between healthy human individuals. The study, taken as a whole, reports: The sharing of approximately 4.6% of naive CD4 clonotypes was seen across a handful of donors. All-four-donor shared clonotypes had higher generation probabilities than non-shared clonotypes did. Represented genetic and exposure-history diversity was restricted by having few donors.

This CDR3 has 16 residues. Germline V gene sequence: CDR1 SGHRS, CDR2 YFSETQ. V lost 4 bases to trimming and J lost 1 base; unmatched junction nucleotides: 7. Assay used: immunoSEQ multiplex PCR; TCRdb lists only in-frame clones, some missing. The table records millions of clones, more than 80% of them present only once. For this clone: As yet, its antigen is unknown.

V is TRBV5-1 and J is TRBJ2-5; TRBD1 matches at 10 bases. The sequencing input was naive CD4+ T cells from PBMCs. Subset specified: CD45RA+ positively selected. The origin of this receptor is a man younger than 30 in good health. Some clones in this sample may be carry-over from other donors' samples. The chain's CDR3 is CASSLPRTGGQETQYF. CDR3 nucleotide sequence: TGCGCCAGCAGCCTCCCAAGGACAGGGGGCCAAGAGACCCAGTACTTC.